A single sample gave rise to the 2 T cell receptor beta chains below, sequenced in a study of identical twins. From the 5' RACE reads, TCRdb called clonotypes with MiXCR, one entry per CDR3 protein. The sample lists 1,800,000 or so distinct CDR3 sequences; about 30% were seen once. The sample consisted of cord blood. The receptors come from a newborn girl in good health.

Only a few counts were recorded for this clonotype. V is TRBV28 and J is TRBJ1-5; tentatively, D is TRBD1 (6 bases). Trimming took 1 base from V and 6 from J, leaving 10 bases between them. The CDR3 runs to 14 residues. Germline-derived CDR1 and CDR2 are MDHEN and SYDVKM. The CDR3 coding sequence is TGTGCCAGCAGTTTATCCACAGGGTTTCAGCCCCAGCATTTT. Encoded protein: CASSLSTGFQPQHF.

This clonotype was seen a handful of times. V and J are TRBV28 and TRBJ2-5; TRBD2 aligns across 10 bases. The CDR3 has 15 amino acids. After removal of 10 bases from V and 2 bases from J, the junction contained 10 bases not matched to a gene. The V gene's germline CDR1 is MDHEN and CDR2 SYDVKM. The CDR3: CATSPAGLAQETQYF. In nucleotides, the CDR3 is TGTGCCACCTCCCCCGCGGGACTAGCGCAAGAGACCCAGTACTTC.